Included here is one TCR beta chain sequence, with context. This entry belongs to a study of blood T cells in healthy people across ages. The CDR3 totals 11 residues. CDR1 and CDR2 (germline): MNHEY, SVGEGT. V dropped 8 bases and J dropped 4 bases, with 8 bases sitting between them. A second about 7 to 11 cycle PCR used barcoded and J-beta primers. Unique molecular identifiers of 12 random nucleotides labeled each cDNA. TCRdb ran MiXCR on the 5' RACE reads and lists one entry per CDR3 protein. The profile shows 1.5 million to 2 million distinct CDR3 sequences, 40% to 55% of them singletons. This rearrangement joins TRBV6-2 or TRBV6-3 to TRBJ1-2; D remains unclear. Material for sequencing was blood. This TCR was sampled from a middle-aged woman in good health. The CDR3 loop reads CASEVRYGYTF. In nucleotides, the CDR3 is TGTGCCAGCGAAGTCCGCTATGGCTACACCTTC.